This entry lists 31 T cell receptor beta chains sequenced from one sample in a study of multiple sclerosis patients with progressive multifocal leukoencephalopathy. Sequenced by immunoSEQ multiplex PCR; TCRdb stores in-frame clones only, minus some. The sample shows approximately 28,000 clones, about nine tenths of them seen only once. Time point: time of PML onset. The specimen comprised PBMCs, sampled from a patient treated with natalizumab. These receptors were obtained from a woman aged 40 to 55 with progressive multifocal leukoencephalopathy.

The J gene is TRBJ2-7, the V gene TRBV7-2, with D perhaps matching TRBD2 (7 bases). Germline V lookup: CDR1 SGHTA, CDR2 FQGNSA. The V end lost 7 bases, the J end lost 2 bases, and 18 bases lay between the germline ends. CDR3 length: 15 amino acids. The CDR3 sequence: CASTQGGGITYEQYF. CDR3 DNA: TGTGCCAGCACCCAGGGAGGGGGAATCACCTACGAGCAGTACTTC.

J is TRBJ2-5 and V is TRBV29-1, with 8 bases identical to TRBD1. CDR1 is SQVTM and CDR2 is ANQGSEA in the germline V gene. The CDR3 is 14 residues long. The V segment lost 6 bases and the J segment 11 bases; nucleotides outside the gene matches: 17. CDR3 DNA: TGCAGCGTATTCGGACAGGGAGGCTTTGGTGAGCAGTACTTC. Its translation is CSVFGQGGFGEQYF.

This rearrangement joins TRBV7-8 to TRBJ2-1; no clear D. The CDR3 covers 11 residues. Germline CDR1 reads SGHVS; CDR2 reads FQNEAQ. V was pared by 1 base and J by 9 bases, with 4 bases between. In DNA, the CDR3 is TGTGCCAGCAGCTTAGGGGCTGAGCAGTTCTTC. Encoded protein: CASSLGAEQFF.

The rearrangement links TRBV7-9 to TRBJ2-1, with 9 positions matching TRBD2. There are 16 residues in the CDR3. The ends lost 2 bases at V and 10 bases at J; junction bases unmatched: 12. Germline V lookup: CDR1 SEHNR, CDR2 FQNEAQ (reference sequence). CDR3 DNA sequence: TGTGCCAGCAGCTTACTTGGGCGGGAGGGCCTGAGGGAGCAGTTCTTC. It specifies CASSLLGREGLREQFF.

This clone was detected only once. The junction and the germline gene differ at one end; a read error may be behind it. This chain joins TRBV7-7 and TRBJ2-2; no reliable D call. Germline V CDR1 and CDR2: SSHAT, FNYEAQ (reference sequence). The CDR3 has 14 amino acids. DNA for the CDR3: TGTGCTAGCAGCACGCCGGGCTCCACCGGGGAGCTGTTTTTT. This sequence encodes CASSTPGSTGELFF. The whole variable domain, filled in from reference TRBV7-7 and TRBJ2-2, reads GAGVSQSPRYKVTKRGQDVTLRCDPISSHATLYWYQQALGQGPEFLTYFNYEAQPDKSGLPSDRFSAERPEGSISTLTIQRTEQRDSAMYRCASSTPGSTGELFFGEGSRLTVL.

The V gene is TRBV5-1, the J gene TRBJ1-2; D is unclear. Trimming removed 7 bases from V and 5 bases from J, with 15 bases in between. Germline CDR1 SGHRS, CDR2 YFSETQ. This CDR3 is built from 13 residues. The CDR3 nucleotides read TGCGCCAGCCAAGGCGGGGATGGGTATGGCTACACCTTC. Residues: CASQGGDGYGYTF.

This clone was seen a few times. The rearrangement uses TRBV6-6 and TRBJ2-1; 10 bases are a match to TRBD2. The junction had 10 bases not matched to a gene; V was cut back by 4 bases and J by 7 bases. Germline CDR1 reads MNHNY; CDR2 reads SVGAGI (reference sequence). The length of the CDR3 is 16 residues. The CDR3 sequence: CASSSASGLAVNEQFF. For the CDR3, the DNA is TGTGCCAGCAGTTCCGCCTCAGGACTAGCGGTTAATGAGCAGTTCTTC.

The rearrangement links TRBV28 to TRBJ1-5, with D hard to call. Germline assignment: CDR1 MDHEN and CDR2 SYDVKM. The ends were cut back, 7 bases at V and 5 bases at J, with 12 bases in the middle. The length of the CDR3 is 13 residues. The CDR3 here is CASILAPHQPQHF. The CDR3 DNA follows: TGTGCCAGCATCTTAGCGCCCCATCAGCCCCAGCATTTT. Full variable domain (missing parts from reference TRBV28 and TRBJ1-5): DVKVTQSSRYLVKRTGEKVFLECVQDMDHENMFWYRQDPGLGLRLIYFSYDVKMKEKGDIPEGYSVSREKKERFSLILESASTNQTSMYLCASILAPHQPQHFGDGTRLSIL.

The CDR3 sequence: CASSQDIRGGGDYGYTF. The CDR3 DNA is TGTGCCAGCAGCCAAGATATTCGGGGAGGGGGCGACTATGGCTACACCTTC. The rearrangement uses TRBV4-2 and TRBJ1-2; 7 bases are shared with TRBD1. The CDR3 runs to 17 residues. Germline lookup yields CDR1 LGHNA and CDR2 YNFKEQ. J lost 3 bases, V lost 0 bases, and 10 bases had no gene match.

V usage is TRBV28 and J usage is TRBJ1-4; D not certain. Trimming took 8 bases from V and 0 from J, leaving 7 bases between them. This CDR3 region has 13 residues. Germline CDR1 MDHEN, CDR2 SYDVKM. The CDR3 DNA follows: TGTGCCAGCGCTCGCCCAACTAATGAAAAACTGTTTTTT. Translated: CASARPTNEKLFF.

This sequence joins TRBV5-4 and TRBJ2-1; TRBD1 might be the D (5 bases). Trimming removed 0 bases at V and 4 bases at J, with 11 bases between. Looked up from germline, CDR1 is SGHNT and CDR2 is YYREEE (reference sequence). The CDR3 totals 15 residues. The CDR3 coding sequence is TGTGCCAGCAGCTTGGCCCAGGGTACTTACAATGAGCAGTTCTTC. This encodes CASSLAQGTYNEQFF.

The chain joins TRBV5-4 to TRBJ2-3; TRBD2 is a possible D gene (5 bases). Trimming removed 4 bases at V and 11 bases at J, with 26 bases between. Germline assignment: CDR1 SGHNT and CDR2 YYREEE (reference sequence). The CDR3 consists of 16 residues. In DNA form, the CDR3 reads TGTGCCAGCAGCGCTAGAGGAGCGGAGCCCTTAGGTGAGCAGTATTTT. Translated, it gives CASSARGAEPLGEQYF.

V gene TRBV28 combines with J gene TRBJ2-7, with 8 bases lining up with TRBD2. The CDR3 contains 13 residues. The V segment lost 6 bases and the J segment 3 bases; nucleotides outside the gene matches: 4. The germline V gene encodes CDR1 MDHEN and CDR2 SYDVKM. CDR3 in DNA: TGTGCCAGCAGGGTCAGCGGGAGCTACGAGCAGTACTTC. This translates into CASRVSGSYEQYF.

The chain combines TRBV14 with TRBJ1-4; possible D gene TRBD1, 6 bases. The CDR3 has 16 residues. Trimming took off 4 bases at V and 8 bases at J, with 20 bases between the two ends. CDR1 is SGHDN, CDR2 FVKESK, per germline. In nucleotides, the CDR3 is TGTGCCAGCAGCCTGGGGGGGCAGTTCCCCTTCGAAAAACTGTTTTTT. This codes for CASSLGGQFPFEKLFF.

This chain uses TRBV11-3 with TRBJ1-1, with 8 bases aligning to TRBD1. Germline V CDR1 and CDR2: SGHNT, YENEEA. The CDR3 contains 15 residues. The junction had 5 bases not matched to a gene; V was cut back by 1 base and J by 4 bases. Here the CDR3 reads CASSLGRTGSTEAFF. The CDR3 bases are TGTGCCAGCAGCTTAGGGCGGACAGGGAGCACTGAAGCTTTCTTT. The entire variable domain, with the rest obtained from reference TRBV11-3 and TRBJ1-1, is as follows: EAGVVQSPRYKIIEKKQPVAFWCNPISGHNTLYWYLQNLGQGPELLIRYENEEAVDDSQLPKDRFSAERLKGVDSTLKIQPAELGDSAVYLCASSLGRTGSTEAFFGQGTRLTVV.

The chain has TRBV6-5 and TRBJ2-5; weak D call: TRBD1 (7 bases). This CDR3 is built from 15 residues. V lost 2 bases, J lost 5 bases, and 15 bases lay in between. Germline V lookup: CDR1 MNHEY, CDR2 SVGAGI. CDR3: CASSYAGGSWETQYF. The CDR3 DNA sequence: TGTGCCAGCAGTTACGCAGGGGGGAGTTGGGAGACCCAGTACTTC.

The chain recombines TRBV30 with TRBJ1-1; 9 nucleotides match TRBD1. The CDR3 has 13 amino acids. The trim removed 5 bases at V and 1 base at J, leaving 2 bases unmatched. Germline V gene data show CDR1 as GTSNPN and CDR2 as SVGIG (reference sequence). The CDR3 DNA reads TGTGCCTGGGGGGACAGGGAGAACACTGAAGCTTTCTTT. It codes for CAWGDRENTEAFF.

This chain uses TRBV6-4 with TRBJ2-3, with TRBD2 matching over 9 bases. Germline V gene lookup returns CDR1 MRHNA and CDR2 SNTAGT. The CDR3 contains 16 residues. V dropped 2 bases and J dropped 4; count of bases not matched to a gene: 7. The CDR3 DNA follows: TGTGCCAGCAGTGACCTCGGTAGCGGGGGATCAGATACGCAGTATTTT. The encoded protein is CASSDLGSGGSDTQYF.

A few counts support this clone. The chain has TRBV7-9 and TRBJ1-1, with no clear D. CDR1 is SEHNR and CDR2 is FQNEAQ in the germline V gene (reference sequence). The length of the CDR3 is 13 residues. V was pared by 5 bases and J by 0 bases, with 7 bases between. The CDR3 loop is CASSPMMNTEAFF. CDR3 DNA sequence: TGTGCCAGCAGCCCGATGATGAACACTGAAGCTTTCTTT.

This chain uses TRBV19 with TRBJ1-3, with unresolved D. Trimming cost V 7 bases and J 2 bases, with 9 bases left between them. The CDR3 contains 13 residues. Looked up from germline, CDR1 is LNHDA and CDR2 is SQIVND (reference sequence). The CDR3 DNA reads TGTGCCAGTACTACAGTCCCTGGAAACACCATATATTTT. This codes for CASTTVPGNTIYF.

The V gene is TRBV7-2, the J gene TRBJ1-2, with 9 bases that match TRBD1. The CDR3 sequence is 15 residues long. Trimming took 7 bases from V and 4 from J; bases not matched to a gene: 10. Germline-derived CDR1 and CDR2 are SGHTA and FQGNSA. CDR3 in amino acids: CASTLGTGLFYGYTF. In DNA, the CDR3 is TGTGCCAGCACCCTCGGGACAGGGCTCTTCTATGGCTACACCTTC. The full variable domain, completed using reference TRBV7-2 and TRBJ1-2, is GAGVSQSPSNKVTEKGKDVELRCDPISGHTALYWYRQSLGQGLEFLIYFQGNSAPDKSGLPSDRFSAERTGGSVSTLTIQRTQQEDSAVYLCASTLGTGLFYGYTFGSGTRLTVV.

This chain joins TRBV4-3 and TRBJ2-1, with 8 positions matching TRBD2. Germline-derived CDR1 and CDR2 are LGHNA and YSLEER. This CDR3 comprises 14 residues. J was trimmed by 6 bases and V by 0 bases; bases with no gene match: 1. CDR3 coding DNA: TGCGCCAGCAGCCAAGATGGGACTAGCAATGAGCAGTTCTTC. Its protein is CASSQDGTSNEQFF.

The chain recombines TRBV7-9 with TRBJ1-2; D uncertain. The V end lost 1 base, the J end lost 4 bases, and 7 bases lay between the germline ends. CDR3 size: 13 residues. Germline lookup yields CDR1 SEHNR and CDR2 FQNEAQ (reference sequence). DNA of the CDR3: TGTGCCAGCAGCTTAGAAAGGGTCTATGGCTACACCTTC. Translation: CASSLERVYGYTF.

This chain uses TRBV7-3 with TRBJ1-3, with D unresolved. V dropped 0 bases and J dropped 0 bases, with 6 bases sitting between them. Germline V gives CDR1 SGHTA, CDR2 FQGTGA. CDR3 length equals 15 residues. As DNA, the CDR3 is TGTGCCAGCAGCTTAACGTCTGACTCTGGAAACACCATATATTTT. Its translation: CASSLTSDSGNTIYF.

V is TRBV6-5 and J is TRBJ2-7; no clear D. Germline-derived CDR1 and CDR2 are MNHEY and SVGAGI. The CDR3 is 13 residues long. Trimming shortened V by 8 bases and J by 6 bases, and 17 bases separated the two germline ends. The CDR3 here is CASSPHDGSEQYF. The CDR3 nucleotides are TGTGCCAGCTCCCCCCACGACGGTTCCGAGCAGTACTTC.

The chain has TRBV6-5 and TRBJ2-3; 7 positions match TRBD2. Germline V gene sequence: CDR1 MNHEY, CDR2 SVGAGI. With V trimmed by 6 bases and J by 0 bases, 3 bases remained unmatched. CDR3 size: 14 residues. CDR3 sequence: CASSWEGSTDTQYF. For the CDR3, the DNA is TGTGCCAGCAGCTGGGAGGGTAGCACAGATACGCAGTATTTT.

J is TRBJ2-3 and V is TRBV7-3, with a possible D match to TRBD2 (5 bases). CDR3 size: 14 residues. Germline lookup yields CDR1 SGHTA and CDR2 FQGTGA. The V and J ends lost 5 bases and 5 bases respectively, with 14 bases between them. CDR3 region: CASSPGVVVDTQYF. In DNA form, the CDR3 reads TGTGCCAGCAGCCCCGGGGTGGTCGTAGATACGCAGTATTTT.

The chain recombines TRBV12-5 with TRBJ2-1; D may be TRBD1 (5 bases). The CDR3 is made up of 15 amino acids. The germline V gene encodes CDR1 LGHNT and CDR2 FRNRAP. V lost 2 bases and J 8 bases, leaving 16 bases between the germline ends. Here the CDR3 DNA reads TGTGCTAGTGGTTTGCCTAGGGGTGAAGTAGATGAGCAGTTCTTC. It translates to CASGLPRGEVDEQFF.

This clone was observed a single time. CDR3 DNA: TGTGCCCACCAGCAGGGTAACAAAAACATTCAGTACTTC. This sequence encodes CAHQQGNKNIQYF. The J gene is TRBJ2-4, the V gene TRBV30; the D gene is possibly TRBD1 (5 bases). The CDR3 runs to 13 residues. Germline V gene lookup returns CDR1 GTSNPN and CDR2 SVGIG (reference sequence). Trimming took off 8 bases at V and 3 bases at J, with 14 bases between the two ends.

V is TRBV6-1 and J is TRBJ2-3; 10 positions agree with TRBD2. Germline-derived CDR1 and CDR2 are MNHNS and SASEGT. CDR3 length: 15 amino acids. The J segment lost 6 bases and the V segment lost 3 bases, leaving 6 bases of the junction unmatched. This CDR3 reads CASSEERGGRDTQYF. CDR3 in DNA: TGTGCCAGCAGTGAGGAGCGGGGGGGCCGTGATACGCAGTATTTT.

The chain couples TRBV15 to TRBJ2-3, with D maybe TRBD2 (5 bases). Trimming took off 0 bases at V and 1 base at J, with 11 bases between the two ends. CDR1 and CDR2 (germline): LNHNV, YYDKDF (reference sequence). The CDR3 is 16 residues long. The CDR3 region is CATSRDPFGGTDTQYF. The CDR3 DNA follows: TGTGCCACCAGCAGAGACCCTTTCGGGGGCACAGATACGCAGTATTTT.